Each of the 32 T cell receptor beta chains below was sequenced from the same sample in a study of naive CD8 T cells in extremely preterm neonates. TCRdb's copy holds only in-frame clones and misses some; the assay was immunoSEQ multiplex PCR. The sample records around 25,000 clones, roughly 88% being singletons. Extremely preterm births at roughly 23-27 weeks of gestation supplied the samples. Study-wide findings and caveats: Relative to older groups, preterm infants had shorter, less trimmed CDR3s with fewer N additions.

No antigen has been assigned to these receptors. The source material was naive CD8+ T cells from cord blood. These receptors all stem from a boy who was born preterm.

CDR3 DNA sequence: TGTGCCAGCAGCCAAGCGGGAACAGGGTACTATGGCTACACCTTC. It codes for CASSQAGTGYYGYTF. The gene calls are TRBV4-2 and TRBJ1-2, with D possibly matching TRBD1 (6 bases). This CDR3 contains 15 residues. Trimming removed 1 base from V and 3 bases from J, with 12 bases in between. CDR1 is LGHNA and CDR2 is YNFKEQ in the germline V gene.

CDR3 nucleotides: TGTGCCAGCAGCCCGGGACACCAAGAGACCCAGTACTTC. It translates to CASSPGHQETQYF. The V and J genes are TRBV9 and TRBJ2-5; D is perhaps TRBD1 or TRBD2 (5 bases each). Trimming cost V 4 bases and J 0 bases, with 7 bases left between them. Looked up from germline, CDR1 is SGDLS and CDR2 is YYNGEE. The CDR3 is 13 amino acids.

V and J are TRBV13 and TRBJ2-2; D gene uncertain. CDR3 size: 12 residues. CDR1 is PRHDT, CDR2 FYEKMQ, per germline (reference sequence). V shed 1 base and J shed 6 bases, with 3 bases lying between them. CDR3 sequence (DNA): TGTGCCAGCAGCTTAGCCGCCGGGGAGCTGTTTTTT. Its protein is CASSLAAGELFF.

The CDR3 coding sequence is TGCGCCAGCAGCCAAGACAGGGTGAACACTGAAGCTTTCTTT. Amino acids: CASSQDRVNTEAFF. This sequence joins TRBV4-1 and TRBJ1-1; D possibly corresponds to TRBD1 (5 bases). Trimming shortened V by 0 bases and J by 0 bases, and 5 bases separated the two germline ends. CDR3 length: 14 amino acids. Germline V lookup: CDR1 MGHRA, CDR2 YSYEKL.

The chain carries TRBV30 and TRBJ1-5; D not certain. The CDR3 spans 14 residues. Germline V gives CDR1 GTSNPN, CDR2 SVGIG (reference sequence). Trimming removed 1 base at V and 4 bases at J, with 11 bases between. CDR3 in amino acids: CAWSEVSGNQPQHF. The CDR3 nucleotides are TGTGCCTGGAGTGAAGTGAGTGGAAATCAGCCCCAGCATTTT.

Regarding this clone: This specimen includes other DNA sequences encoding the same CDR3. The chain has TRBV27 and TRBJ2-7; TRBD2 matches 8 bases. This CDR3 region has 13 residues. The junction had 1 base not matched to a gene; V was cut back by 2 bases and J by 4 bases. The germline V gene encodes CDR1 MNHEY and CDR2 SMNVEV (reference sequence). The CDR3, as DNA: TGTGCCAGCAGTTTAGCGGGGGGTTACGAGCAGTACTTC. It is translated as CASSLAGGYEQYF.

The CDR3, as DNA: TGTGCCAGCAGTACAGGACTAGCGACAGATACGCAGTATTTT. Its translation is CASSTGLATDTQYF. The rearrangement joins TRBV6-4 to TRBJ2-3; 9 nucleotides line up with TRBD2. J was trimmed by 3 bases and V by 5 bases; bases with no gene match: 3. The CDR3 is made up of 14 amino acids. Germline values: CDR1 MRHNA, CDR2 SNTAGT.

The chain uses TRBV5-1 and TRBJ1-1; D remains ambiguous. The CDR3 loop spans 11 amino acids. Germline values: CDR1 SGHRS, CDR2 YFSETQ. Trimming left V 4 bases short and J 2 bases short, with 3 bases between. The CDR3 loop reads CASSDNTEAFF. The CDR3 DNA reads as TGCGCCAGCAGCGACAACACTGAAGCTTTCTTT.

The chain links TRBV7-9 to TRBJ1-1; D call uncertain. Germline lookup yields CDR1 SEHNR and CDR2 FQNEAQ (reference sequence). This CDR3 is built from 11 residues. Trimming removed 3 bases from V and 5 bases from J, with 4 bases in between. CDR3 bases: TGTGCCAGCAGCTTGGGTACTGAAGCTTTCTTT. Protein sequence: CASSLGTEAFF.

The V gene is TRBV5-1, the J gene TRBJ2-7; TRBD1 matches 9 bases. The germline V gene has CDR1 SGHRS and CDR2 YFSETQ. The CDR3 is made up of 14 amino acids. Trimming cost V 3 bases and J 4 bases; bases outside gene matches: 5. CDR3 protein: CASSSTTGGYEQYF. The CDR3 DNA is TGCGCCAGCAGCTCAACGACAGGGGGTTACGAGCAGTACTTC.

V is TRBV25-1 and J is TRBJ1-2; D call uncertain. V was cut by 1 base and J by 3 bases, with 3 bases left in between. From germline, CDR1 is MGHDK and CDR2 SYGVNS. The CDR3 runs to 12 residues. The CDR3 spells CASSEFYYGYTF. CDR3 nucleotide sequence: TGTGCCAGCAGTGAATTCTACTATGGCTACACCTTC.

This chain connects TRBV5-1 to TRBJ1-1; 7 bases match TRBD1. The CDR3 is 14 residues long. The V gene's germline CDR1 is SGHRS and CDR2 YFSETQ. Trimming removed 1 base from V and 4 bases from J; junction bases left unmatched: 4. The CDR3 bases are TGCGCCAGCAGCTTGAGGGCAGGGGGCACTGAAGCTTTCTTT. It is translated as CASSLRAGGTEAFF.

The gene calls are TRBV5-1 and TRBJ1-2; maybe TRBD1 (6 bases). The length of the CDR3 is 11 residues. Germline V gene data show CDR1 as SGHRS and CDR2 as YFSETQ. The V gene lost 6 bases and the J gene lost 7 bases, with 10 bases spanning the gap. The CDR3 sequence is CASKEGGGYTF. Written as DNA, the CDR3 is TGCGCCAGCAAGGAGGGGGGTGGCTACACCTTC.

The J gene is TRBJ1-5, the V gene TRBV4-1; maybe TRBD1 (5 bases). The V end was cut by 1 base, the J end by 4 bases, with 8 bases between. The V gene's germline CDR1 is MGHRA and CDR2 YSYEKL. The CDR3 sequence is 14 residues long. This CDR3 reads CASSQVGGNQPQHF. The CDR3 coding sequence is TGCGCCAGCAGCCAAGTGGGGGGGAATCAGCCCCAGCATTTT.

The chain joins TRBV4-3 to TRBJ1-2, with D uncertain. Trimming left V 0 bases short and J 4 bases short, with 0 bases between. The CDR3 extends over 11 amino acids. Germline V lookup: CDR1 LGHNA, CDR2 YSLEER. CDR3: CASSQDYGYTF. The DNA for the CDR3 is TGCGCCAGCAGCCAAGACTATGGCTACACCTTC.

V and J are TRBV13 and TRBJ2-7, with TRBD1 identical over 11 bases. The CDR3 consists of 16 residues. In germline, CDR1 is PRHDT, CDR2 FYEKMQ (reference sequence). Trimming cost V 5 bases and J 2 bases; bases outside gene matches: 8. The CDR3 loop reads CASSEYPGQGAYEQYF. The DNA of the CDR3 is TGTGCCAGCAGCGAATATCCGGGACAGGGGGCCTACGAGCAGTACTTC.

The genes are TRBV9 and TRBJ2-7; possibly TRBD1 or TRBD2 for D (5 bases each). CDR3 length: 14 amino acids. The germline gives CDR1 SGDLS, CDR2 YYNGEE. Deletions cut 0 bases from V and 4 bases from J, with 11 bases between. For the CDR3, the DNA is TGTGCCAGCAGCGTAGGAGGGGATGGGTACGAGCAGTACTTC. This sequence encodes CASSVGGDGYEQYF.

The CDR3 nucleotides read TGTGCCAGCAGCTTCGGGACAGGGGGCAATGAGCAGTTCTTC. It translates to CASSFGTGGNEQFF. The J gene is TRBJ2-1, the V gene TRBV7-9; 11 positions match TRBD1. CDR1 is SEHNR, CDR2 FQNEAQ, per germline (reference sequence). After removal of 3 bases from V and 6 bases from J, the junction contained 1 base not matched to a gene. There are 14 residues in the CDR3.

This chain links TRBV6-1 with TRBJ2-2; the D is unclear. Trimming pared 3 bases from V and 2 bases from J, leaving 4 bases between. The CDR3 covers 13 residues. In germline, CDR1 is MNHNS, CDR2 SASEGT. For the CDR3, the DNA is TGTGCCAGCAGTGAGGTTAACACCGGGGAGCTGTTTTTT. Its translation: CASSEVNTGELFF.

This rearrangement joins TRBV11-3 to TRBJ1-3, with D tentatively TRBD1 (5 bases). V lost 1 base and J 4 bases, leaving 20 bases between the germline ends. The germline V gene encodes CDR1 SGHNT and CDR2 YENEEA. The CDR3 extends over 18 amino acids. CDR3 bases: TGTGCCAGCAGCTTAGGCCGGGGACGGATTTTCTCGGGAAACACCATATATTTT. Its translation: CASSLGRGRIFSGNTIYF.

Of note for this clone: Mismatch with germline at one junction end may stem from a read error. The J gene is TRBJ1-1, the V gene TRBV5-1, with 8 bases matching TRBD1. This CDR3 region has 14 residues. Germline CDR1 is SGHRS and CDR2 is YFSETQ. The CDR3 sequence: CASRSYQGATDAFF. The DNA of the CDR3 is TGCGCCAGCAGATCCTATCAGGGGGCGACTGACGCTTTCTTT.

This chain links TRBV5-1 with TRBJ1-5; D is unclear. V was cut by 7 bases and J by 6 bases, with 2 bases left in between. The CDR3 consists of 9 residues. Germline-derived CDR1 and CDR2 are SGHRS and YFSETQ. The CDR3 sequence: CASRQPQHF. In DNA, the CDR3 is TGCGCCAGCCGTCAGCCCCAGCATTTT.

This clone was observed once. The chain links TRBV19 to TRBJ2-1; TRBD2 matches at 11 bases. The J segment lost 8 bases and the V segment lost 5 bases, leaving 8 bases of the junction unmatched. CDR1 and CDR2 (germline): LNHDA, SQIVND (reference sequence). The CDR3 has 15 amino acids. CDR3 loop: CASSDSGGAWDEQFF. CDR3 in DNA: TGTGCCAGTAGTGATAGCGGGGGGGCCTGGGATGAGCAGTTCTTC.

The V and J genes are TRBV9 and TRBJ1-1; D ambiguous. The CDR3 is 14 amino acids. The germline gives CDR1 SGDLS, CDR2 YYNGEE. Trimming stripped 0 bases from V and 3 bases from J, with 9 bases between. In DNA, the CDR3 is TGTGCCAGCAGCGTAGTTGAGGGCTACACTGAAGCTTTCTTT. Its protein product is CASSVVEGYTEAFF.

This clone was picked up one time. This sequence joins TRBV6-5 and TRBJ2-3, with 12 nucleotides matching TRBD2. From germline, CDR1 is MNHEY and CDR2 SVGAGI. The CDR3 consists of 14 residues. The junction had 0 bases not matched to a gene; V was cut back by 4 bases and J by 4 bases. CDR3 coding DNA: TGTGCCAGCAGTTGGACTAGCGGGGCAGATACGCAGTATTTT. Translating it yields CASSWTSGADTQYF.

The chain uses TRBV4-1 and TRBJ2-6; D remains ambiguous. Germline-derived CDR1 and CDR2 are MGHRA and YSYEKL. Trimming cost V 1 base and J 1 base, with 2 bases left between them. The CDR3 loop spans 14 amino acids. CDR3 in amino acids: CASSQVSGANVLTF. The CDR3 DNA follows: TGCGCCAGCAGCCAAGTTTCTGGGGCCAACGTCCTGACTTTC.

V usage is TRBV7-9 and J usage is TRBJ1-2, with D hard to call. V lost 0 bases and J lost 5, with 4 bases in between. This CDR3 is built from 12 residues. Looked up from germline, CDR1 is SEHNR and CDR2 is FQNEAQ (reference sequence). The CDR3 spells CASSLAFYGYTF. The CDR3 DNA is TGTGCCAGCAGCTTAGCTTTTTATGGCTACACCTTC. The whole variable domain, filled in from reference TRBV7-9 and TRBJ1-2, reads DTGVSQNPRHKITKRGQNVTFRCDPISEHNRLYWYRQTLGQGPEFLTYFQNEAQLEKSRLLSDRFSAERPKGSFSTLEIQRTEQGDSAMYLCASSLAFYGYTFGSGTRLTVV.

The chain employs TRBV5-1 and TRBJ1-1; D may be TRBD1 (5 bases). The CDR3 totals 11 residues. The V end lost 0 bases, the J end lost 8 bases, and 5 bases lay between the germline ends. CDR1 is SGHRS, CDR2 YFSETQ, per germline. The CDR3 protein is CASSLGQEAFF. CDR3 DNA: TGCGCCAGCAGCTTGGGACAGGAAGCTTTCTTT.

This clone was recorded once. CDR3 nucleotide sequence: TGCGCCAGCAGCTTGCGGGGCTCCTACAATGAGCAGTTCTTC. Translation: CASSLRGSYNEQFF. V usage is TRBV5-1 and J usage is TRBJ2-1; D perhaps matches TRBD2 (5 bases). With 1 base removed from V and 0 bases from J, the gap between germline ends came to 5 bases. CDR1 SGHRS and CDR2 YFSETQ come from the germline V gene. This CDR3 has 14 amino acids. Based on the CDR3 plus reference TRBV5-1 and TRBJ2-1, the full variable domain is KAGVTQTPRYLIKTRGQQVTLSCSPISGHRSVSWYQQTPGQGLQFLFEYFSETQRNKGNFPGRFSGRQFSNSRSEMNVSTLELGDSALYLCASSLRGSYNEQFFGPGTRLTVL.

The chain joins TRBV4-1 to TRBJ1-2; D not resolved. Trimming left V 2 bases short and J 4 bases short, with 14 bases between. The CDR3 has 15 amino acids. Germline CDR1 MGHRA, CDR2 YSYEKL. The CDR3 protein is CASSQQMLGSYGYTF. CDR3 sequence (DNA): TGCGCCAGCAGCCAACAAATGCTCGGGAGCTATGGCTACACCTTC.

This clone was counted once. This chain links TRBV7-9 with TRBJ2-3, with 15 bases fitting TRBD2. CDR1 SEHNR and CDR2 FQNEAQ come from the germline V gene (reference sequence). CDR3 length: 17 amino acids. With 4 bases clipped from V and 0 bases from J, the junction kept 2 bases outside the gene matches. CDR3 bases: TGTGCCAGCAGCTGGACTAGCGGGGGGGCTAGCACAGATACGCAGTATTTT. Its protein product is CASSWTSGGASTDTQYF.

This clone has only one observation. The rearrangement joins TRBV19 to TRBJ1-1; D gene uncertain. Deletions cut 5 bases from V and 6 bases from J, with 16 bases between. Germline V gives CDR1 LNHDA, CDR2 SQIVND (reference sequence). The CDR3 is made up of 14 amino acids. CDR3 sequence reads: CASSPWGGEAEAFF. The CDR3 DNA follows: TGTGCCAGTAGTCCCTGGGGTGGGGAGGCTGAAGCTTTCTTT.